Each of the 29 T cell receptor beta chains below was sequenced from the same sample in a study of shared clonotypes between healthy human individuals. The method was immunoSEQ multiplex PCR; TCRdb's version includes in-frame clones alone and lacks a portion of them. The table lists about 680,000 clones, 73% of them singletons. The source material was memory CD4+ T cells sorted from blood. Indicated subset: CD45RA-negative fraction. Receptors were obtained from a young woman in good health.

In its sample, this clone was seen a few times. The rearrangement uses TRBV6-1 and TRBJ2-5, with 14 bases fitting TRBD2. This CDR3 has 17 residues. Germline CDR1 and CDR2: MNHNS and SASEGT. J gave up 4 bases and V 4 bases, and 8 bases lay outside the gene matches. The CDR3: CASSVRYGLAGGETQYF. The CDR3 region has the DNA TGTGCCAGCAGTGTACGCTACGGACTAGCGGGAGGAGAGACCCAGTACTTC.

The CDR3 loop reads CASSLITGRRSYEQYF. The CDR3 nucleotides are TGTGCCAGCAGCCTCATCACAGGGCGACGCTCCTACGAGCAGTACTTC. The chain combines TRBV13 with TRBJ2-7, with a weak D call TRBD1 (6 bases). V lost 5 bases to trimming and J lost 0 bases, with 17 bases between them. Germline CDR1 reads PRHDT; CDR2 reads FYEKMQ (reference sequence). This CDR3 spans 16 amino acids.

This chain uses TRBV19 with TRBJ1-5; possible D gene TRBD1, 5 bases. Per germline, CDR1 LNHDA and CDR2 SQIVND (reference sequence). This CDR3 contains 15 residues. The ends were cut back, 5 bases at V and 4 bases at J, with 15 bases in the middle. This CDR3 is CASSATYRLNQPQHF. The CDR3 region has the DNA TGTGCCAGTAGTGCCACGTACAGGCTGAATCAGCCCCAGCATTTT.

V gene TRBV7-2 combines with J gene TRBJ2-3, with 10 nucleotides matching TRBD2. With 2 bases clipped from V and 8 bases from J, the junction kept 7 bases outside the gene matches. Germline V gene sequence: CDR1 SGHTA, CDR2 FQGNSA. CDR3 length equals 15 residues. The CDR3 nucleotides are TGTGCCAGCAGCTTACTCCAGCGGGAGGGCGTTACGCAGTATTTT. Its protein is CASSLLQREGVTQYF.

The CDR3 DNA is TGCAGCGGGTATAGCGGGAGTACTAATGAGCAGTTCTTC. Protein: CSGYSGSTNEQFF. The chain combines TRBV29-1 with TRBJ2-1; 9 bases are shared with TRBD2. V lost 7 bases and J lost 7; bases outside the gene matches: 8. Per germline, CDR1 SQVTM and CDR2 ANQGSEA. This CDR3 has 13 residues.

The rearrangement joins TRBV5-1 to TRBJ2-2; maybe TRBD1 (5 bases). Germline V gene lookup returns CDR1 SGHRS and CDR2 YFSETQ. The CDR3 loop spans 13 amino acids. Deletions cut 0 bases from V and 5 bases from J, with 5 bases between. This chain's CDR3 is CASSLEGTGELFF. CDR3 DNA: TGCGCCAGCAGCTTGGAGGGGACCGGGGAGCTGTTTTTT. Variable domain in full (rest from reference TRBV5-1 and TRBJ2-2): KAGVTQTPRYLIKTRGQQVTLSCSPISGHRSVSWYQQTPGQGLQFLFEYFSETQRNKGNFPGRFSGRQFSNSRSEMNVSTLELGDSALYLCASSLEGTGELFFGEGSRLTVL.

The DNA for the CDR3 is TGTGCCAGTAGTATGGCGACCAGCTCCTATAATTCACCCCTCCACTTT. It is translated as CASSMATSSYNSPLHF. The chain joins TRBV19 to TRBJ1-6, with D uncertain. V was shortened by 3 bases and J by 0 bases, with 9 bases between the two germline ends. The CDR3 length is 16 residues. Germline V lookup: CDR1 LNHDA, CDR2 SQIVND (reference sequence).

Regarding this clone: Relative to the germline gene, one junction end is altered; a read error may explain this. CDR3 nucleotide sequence: TGTGCCTGGGGAGGGACAGGACGTCTCTTT. Its protein product is CAWGGTGRLF. V and J are TRBV30 and TRBJ1-1; 8 positions match TRBD1. The germline V gene has CDR1 GTSNPN and CDR2 SVGIG (reference sequence). The CDR3 covers 10 residues.

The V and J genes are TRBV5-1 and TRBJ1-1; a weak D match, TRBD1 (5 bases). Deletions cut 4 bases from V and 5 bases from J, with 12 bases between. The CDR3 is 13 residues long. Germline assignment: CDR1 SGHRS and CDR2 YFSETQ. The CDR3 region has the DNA TGCGCCAGCAGCCCGCAGGGTGGGACTGAAGCTTTCTTT. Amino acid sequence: CASSPQGGTEAFF.

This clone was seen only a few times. DNA of the CDR3: TGTGCCAGCAGTGAAGAACAGGGCGGGGGATTAAACATTCAGTACTTC. Translation gives CASSEEQGGGLNIQYF. The genes are TRBV2 and TRBJ2-4, with a weak D call TRBD2 (7 bases). Trimming stripped 1 base from V and 6 bases from J, with 16 bases between. CDR3 length equals 16 residues. Germline V CDR1 and CDR2: SNHLY, FYNNEI.

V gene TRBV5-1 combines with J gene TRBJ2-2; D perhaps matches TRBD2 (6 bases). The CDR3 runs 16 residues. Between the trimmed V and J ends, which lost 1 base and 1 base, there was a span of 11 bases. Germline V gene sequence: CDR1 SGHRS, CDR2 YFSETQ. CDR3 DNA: TGCGCCAGCAGCTTGAAGGGGACTGAGAACACCGGGGAGCTGTTTTTT. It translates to CASSLKGTENTGELFF.

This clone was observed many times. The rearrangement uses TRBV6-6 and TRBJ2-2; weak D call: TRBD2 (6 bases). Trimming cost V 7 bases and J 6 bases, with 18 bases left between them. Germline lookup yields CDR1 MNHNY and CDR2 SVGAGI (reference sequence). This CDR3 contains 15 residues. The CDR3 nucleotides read TGTGCCAGCAAGAGAGGAGCGGGCCCACCCGGGGAGCTGTTTTTT. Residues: CASKRGAGPPGELFF.

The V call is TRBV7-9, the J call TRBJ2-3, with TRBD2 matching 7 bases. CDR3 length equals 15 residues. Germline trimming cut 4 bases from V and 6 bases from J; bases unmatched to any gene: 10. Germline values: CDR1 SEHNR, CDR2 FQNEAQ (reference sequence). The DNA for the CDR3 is TGTGCCAGCAGCTCAGGACTAGGCCCCACCGATACGCAGTATTTT. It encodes CASSSGLGPTDTQYF.

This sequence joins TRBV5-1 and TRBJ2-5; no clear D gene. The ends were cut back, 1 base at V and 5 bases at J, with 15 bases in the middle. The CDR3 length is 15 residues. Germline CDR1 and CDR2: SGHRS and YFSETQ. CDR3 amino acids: CASSLPTTDGETQYF. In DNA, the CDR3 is TGCGCCAGCAGCTTGCCCACAACCGATGGGGAGACCCAGTACTTC.

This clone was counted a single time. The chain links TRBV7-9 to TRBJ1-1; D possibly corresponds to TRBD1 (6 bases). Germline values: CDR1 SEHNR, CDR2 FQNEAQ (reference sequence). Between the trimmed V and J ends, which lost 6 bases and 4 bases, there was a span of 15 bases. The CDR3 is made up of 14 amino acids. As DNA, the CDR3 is TGTGCCAGCAGTACCCAGGGGTGGATCACTGAAGCTTTCTTT. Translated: CASSTQGWITEAFF.

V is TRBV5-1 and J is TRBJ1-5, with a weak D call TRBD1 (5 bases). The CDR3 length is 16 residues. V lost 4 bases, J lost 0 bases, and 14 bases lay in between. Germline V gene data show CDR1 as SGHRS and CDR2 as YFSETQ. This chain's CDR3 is CASSAGGGDSNQPQHF. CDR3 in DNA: TGCGCCAGCAGCGCCGGTGGGGGGGATAGCAATCAGCCCCAGCATTTT.

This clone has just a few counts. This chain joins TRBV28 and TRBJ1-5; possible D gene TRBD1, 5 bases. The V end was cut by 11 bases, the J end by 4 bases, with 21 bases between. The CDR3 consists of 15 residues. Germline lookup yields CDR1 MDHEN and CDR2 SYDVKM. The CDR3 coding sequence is TGTGCCGGGAAGGCTGCTCAGGGTGGGAATCAGCCCCAGCATTTT. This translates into CAGKAAQGGNQPQHF. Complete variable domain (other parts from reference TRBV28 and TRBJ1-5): DVKVTQSSRYLVKRTGEKVFLECVQDMDHENMFWYRQDPGLGLRLIYFSYDVKMKEKGDIPEGYSVSREKKERFSLILESASTNQTSMYLCAGKAAQGGNQPQHFGDGTRLSIL.

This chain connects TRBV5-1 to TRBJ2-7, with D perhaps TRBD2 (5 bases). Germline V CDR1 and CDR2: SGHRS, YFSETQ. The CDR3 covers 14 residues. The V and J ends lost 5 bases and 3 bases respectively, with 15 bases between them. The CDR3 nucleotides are TGCGCCAGCAGTCCTACAGCGGCCAACTACGAGCAGTACTTC. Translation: CASSPTAANYEQYF.

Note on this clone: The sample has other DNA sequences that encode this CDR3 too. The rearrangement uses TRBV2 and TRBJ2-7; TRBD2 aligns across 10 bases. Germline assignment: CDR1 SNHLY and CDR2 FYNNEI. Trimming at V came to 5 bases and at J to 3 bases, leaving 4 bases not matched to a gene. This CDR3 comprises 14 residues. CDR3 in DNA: TGTGCCAGCAGTCCCGGGACTAGCGTCTACGAGCAGTACTTC. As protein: CASSPGTSVYEQYF. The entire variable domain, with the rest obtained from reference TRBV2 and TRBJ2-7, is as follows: EPEVTQTPSHQVTQMGQEVILRCVPISNHLYFYWYRQILGQKVEFLVSFYNNEISEKSEIFDDQFSVERPDGSNFTLKIRSTKLEDSAMYFCASSPGTSVYEQYFGPGTRLTVT.

The CDR3 here is CASSQASREFGNIQYF. Written as DNA, the CDR3 is TGCGCCAGCAGCCAAGCCTCGCGGGAGTTCGGAAACATTCAGTACTTC. The V call is TRBV4-1, the J call TRBJ2-4; 7 nucleotides match TRBD2. Germline-derived CDR1 and CDR2 are MGHRA and YSYEKL. The CDR3 is 16 amino acids. After removal of 1 base from V and 6 bases from J, the junction contained 9 bases not matched to a gene.

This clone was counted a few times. DNA of the CDR3: TGTGCCACCAGCAGCGGGGCTAACTATGGCTACACCTTC. Translated: CATSSGANYGYTF. The chain joins TRBV15 to TRBJ1-2; D remains unclear. CDR1 and CDR2 (germline): LNHNV, YYDKDF (reference sequence). Trimming removed 3 bases from V and 0 bases from J, with 5 bases in between. The CDR3 sequence is 13 residues long.

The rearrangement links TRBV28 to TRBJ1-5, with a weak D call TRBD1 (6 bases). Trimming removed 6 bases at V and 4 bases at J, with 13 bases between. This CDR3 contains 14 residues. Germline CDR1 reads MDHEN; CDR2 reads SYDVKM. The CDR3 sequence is CASRGGTHNQPQHF. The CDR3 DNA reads TGTGCCAGCAGGGGAGGGACACATAATCAGCCCCAGCATTTT.

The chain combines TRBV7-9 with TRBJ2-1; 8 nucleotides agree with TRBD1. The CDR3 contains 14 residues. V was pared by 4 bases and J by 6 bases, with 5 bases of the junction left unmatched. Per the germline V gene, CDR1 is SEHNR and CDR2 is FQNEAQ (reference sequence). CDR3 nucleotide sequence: TGTGCCAGCAGCTCTTCAGGGGGCACCAATGAGCAGTTCTTC. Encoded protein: CASSSSGGTNEQFF.

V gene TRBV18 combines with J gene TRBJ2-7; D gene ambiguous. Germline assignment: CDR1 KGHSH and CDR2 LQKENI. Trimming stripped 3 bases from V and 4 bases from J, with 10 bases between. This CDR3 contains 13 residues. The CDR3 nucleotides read TGTGCCAGCTCACCCCAGACGGCTTACGAGCAGTACTTC. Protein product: CASSPQTAYEQYF.

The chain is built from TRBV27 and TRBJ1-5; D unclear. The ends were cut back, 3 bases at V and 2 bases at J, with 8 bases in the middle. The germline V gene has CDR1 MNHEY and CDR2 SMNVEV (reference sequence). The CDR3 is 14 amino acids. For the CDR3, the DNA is TGTGCCAGCAGTTTTATCCAGGGCAATCAGCCCCAGCATTTT. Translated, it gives CASSFIQGNQPQHF.

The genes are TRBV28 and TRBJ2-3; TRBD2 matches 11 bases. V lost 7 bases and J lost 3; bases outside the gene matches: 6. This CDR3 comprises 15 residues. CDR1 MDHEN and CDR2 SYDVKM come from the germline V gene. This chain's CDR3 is CASKTGTSGTDTQYF. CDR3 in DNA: TGTGCCAGCAAAACCGGGACTAGCGGAACAGATACGCAGTATTTT.

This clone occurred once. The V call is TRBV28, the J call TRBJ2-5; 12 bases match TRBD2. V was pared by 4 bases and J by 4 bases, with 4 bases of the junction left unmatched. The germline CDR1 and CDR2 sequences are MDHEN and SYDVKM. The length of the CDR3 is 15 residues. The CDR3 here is CASSSRTSGTETQYF. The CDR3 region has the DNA TGTGCCAGCAGTTCTCGGACTAGCGGGACAGAGACCCAGTACTTC.

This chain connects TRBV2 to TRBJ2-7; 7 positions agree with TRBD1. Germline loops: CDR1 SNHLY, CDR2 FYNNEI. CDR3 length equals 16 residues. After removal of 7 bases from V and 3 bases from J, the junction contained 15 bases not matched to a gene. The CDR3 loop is CASTQRSGGNIYEQYF. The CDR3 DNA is TGTGCCAGCACCCAGCGGTCAGGGGGAAACATCTACGAGCAGTACTTC.

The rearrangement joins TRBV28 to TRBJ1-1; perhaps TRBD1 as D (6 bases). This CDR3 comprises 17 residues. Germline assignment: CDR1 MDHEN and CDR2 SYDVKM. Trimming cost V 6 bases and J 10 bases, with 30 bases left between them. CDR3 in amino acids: CASSALIRGRTLKLAFF. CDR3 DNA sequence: TGTGCCAGCAGCGCCCTAATCAGGGGTCGAACACTGAAGTTAGCTTTCTTT.